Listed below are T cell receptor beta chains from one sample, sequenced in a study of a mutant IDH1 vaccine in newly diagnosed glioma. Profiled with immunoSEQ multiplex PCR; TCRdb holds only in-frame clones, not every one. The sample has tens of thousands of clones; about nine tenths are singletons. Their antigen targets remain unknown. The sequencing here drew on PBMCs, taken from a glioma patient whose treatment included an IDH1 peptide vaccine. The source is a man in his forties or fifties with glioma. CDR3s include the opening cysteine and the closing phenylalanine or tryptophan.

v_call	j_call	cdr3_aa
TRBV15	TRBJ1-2	CATLDRGRGYGYTF
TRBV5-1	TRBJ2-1	CASSLSPDPTSGSWEQFF
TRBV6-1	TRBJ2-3	CASSLEGATTDTQYF
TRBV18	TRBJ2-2	CASSPPYGGELFF
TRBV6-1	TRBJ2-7	CASSEGGGFHEQYF
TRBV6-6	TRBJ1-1	CASRRTGSLDTEAFF
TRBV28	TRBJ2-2	CASWTGTGNTGELFF
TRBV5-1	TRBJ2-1	CASTPIASGSHEQFF
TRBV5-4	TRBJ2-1	CASSLELHEQFF
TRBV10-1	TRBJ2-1	CASTEGGAAYNEQFF
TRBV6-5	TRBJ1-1	CASIRTGDTEAFF